Each of the 31 T cell receptor beta chains below was sequenced from the same sample in a study of blood T cell repertoires in COVID-19 (dated by TCRdb to the early 2020s). Preparation of the library involved the immunoSEQ multiplex PCR assay. The table was pulled from immuneACCESS by TCRdb, which kept in-frame rearrangements only. Such tables lose some clones; where checked, under half of the loss comes from unresolved V genes, and the rest has no known cause. Recorded for this sample are 110,000 or so clones; approximately 90% of them occurred a single time. The ten largest clonotypes hold roughly 8.9% of the sample. Sequenced input: peripheral blood. These receptors were obtained from a woman in her seventies who had recovered from COVID-19.

The rearrangement joins TRBV6-2 or TRBV6-3 to TRBJ1-2; TRBD1 aligns across 8 bases. The CDR3 covers 15 residues. Germline V CDR1 and CDR2: MNHEY, SVGEGT. J gave up 4 bases and V 3 bases, and 7 bases lay outside the gene matches. CDR3 region: CASSYRQTGGYGYTF. The CDR3 DNA reads TGTGCCAGCAGTTATCGGCAAACAGGGGGCTATGGCTACACCTTC.

The chain is built from TRBV30 and TRBJ1-1, with 10 bases lining up with TRBD1. The germline gives CDR1 GTSNPN, CDR2 SVGIG (reference sequence). The CDR3 consists of 14 residues. J lost 3 bases, V lost 3 bases, and 4 bases had no gene match. CDR3 amino acids: CAWSDRGRDTEAFF. The CDR3 nucleotides read TGTGCCTGGAGCGACAGGGGGCGGGACACTGAAGCTTTCTTT. The full variable domain, with the rest looked up from reference TRBV30 and TRBJ1-1, is SQTIHQWPATLVQPVGSPLSLECTVEGTSNPNLYWYRQAAGRGLQLLFYSVGIGQISSEVPQNLSASRPQDRQFILSSKKLLLSDSGFYLCAWSDRGRDTEAFFGQGTRLTVV.

This chain joins TRBV20-1 and TRBJ2-5; maybe TRBD1 (5 bases). The V gene lost 7 bases and the J gene lost 5 bases, with 11 bases spanning the gap. Germline assignment: CDR1 DFQATT and CDR2 SNEGSKA (reference sequence). The CDR3 is 11 amino acids. In DNA form, the CDR3 reads TGCAGTGTGAAGGGGCGGGAGACCCAGTACTTC. This gives the protein CSVKGRETQYF.

This clone was observed a single time. This chain uses TRBV18 with TRBJ1-1; 10 nucleotides line up with TRBD1. The length of the CDR3 is 18 residues. V lost 4 bases to trimming and J lost 0 bases; unmatched junction nucleotides: 11. In germline, CDR1 is KGHSH, CDR2 LQKENI. The CDR3 coding sequence is TGTGCCAGCTCACACAGGACAGGGGGAATGGCCATGAACACTGAAGCTTTCTTT. Translating it yields CASSHRTGGMAMNTEAFF. The variable domain in full, completed from reference TRBV18 and TRBJ1-1, reads NAGVMQNPRHLVRRRGQEARLRCSPMKGHSHVYWYRQLPEEGLKFMVYLQKENIIDESGMPKERFSAEFPKEGPSILRIQQVVRGDSAAYFCASSHRTGGMAMNTEAFFGQGTRLTVV.

The chain joins TRBV2 to TRBJ2-7; 8 bases agree with TRBD2. After removal of 3 bases from V and 9 bases from J, the junction contained 10 bases not matched to a gene. The CDR3 spans 14 residues. CDR1 is SNHLY and CDR2 is FYNNEI in the germline V gene. CDR3 sequence (DNA): TGTGCCAGCAGTGACCGCGGCGGGGCGGGGGGGCAGTACTTC. Residues: CASSDRGGAGGQYF.

The J gene is TRBJ2-3, the V gene TRBV5-4, with TRBD2 matching 9 bases. Germline V CDR1 and CDR2: SGHNT, YYREEE (reference sequence). This CDR3 spans 16 amino acids. V was pared by 5 bases and J by 2 bases, with 9 bases of the junction left unmatched. The CDR3 DNA reads as TGTGCCAGCAGTCAGGGGCTAGCGGGGTACACAGATACGCAGTATTTT. It is translated as CASSQGLAGYTDTQYF.

The chain couples TRBV13 to TRBJ2-2; D possibly corresponds to TRBD1 (6 bases). The CDR3 loop spans 16 amino acids. Germline CDR1 reads PRHDT; CDR2 reads FYEKMQ (reference sequence). V was trimmed by 3 bases and J by 1 base, leaving 12 bases between them. The CDR3: CASSFAEGVNTGELFF. CDR3 nucleotides: TGTGCCAGCAGCTTTGCCGAGGGGGTGAACACCGGGGAGCTGTTTTTT.

This chain links TRBV7-2 with TRBJ2-4; tentative D call: TRBD2 (6 bases). Germline V gene sequence: CDR1 SGHTA, CDR2 FQGNSA. Trimming took off 5 bases at V and 10 bases at J, with 18 bases between the two ends. The CDR3 spans 14 residues. CDR3 nucleotide sequence: TGTGCCAGCAGCCAGGCTTTGAGTGGAGGGATTCAGTACTTC. It codes for CASSQALSGGIQYF.

The V call is TRBV4-3, the J call TRBJ2-1; tentatively, D is TRBD2 (6 bases). The CDR3 totals 16 residues. Germline assignment: CDR1 LGHNA and CDR2 YSLEER. With 0 bases removed from V and 6 bases from J, the gap between germline ends came to 15 bases. CDR3 loop: CASSQDWASEFNEQFF. The DNA for the CDR3 is TGCGCCAGCAGCCAAGATTGGGCTAGCGAGTTCAATGAGCAGTTCTTC.

The chain uses TRBV30 and TRBJ1-1, with D possibly TRBD1 on 6 matching bases. Looked up from germline, CDR1 is GTSNPN and CDR2 is SVGIG (reference sequence). V gave up 2 bases and J gave up 1 base, with 14 bases separating them. CDR3 length: 15 residues. Here the CDR3 reads CAWSPGGGRNTEAFF. DNA for the CDR3: TGTGCCTGGAGTCCGGGGGGGGGCCGGAACACTGAAGCTTTCTTT.

J is TRBJ1-5 and V is TRBV6-1; 9 bases align to TRBD1. The CDR3 is 16 residues long. Germline V gives CDR1 MNHNS, CDR2 SASEGT. Trimming removed 2 bases from V and 3 bases from J; junction bases left unmatched: 5. The CDR3 DNA sequence: TGTGCCAGCAGTGAACGGACAGGGGCGTACAATCAGCCCCAGCATTTT. Residues: CASSERTGAYNQPQHF.

With respect to this clone: Other nucleotide sequences from this sample produce the same CDR3. The chain recombines TRBV3-1 (or the pseudogene TRBV3-2) with TRBJ2-5; D gene uncertain. Between the trimmed V and J ends, which lost 1 base and 5 bases, there was a span of 5 bases. The CDR3 totals 12 residues. Per the germline V gene, CDR1 is LGHDT and CDR2 is YNNKEL (reference sequence). CDR3 nucleotide sequence: TGTGCCAGCAGCCAAGTCGGGGAGACCCAGTACTTC. It is translated as CASSQVGETQYF.

The rearrangement links TRBV6-5 to TRBJ2-7; maybe TRBD1 (7 bases). The germline V and J ends were trimmed by 6 bases and 2 bases, with 11 bases remaining between them. The CDR3 is made up of 13 amino acids. Germline CDR1 is MNHEY and CDR2 is SVGAGI. CDR3 loop: CASRRDSPYEQYF. CDR3 nucleotides: TGTGCCAGCAGGCGGGACAGCCCCTACGAGCAGTACTTC.

The V and J genes are TRBV2 and TRBJ1-1; D call uncertain. Germline CDR1 is SNHLY and CDR2 is FYNNEI. V was pared by 6 bases and J by 5 bases, with 22 bases between. The CDR3 covers 16 residues. This chain's CDR3 is CASSPSRAAGFTEAFF. CDR3 sequence (DNA): TGTGCCAGCAGCCCCTCCCGCGCTGCGGGATTTACTGAAGCTTTCTTT.

The chain combines TRBV7-9 with TRBJ2-1; D gene unclear. Germline-derived CDR1 and CDR2 are SEHNR and FQNEAQ (reference sequence). The length of the CDR3 is 14 residues. The V end was cut by 5 bases, the J end by 0 bases, with 8 bases between. This chain's CDR3 is CASSPGVSYNEQFF. The CDR3, as DNA: TGTGCCAGCAGCCCCGGAGTCTCCTACAATGAGCAGTTCTTC.

This chain links TRBV7-7 with TRBJ2-3; 15 positions match TRBD2. This CDR3 spans 18 amino acids. Germline assignment: CDR1 SSHAT and CDR2 FNYEAQ (reference sequence). The trim removed 5 bases at V and 4 bases at J, leaving 10 bases unmatched. CDR3 DNA sequence: TGTGCCAGCAGCAATTGGACTAGCGGGAGGGCCGGAGCAGATACGCAGTATTTT. Translation gives CASSNWTSGRAGADTQYF.

The chain combines TRBV7-9 with TRBJ2-4; 7 positions agree with TRBD1. The CDR3 has 14 residues. J was trimmed by 7 bases and V by 6 bases; bases with no gene match: 9. Germline values: CDR1 SEHNR, CDR2 FQNEAQ (reference sequence). CDR3 sequence (DNA): TGTGCCAGCAGTCCCTCCTCCAGGGGGAACATTCAGTACTTC. Translating gives CASSPSSRGNIQYF.

The genes are TRBV5-1 and TRBJ1-6; 9 positions match TRBD1. Germline values: CDR1 SGHRS, CDR2 YFSETQ. This CDR3 region has 15 residues. V lost 4 bases, J lost 7 bases, and 6 bases stayed unmatched. Here the CDR3 reads CASSPGQGGNSPLHF. DNA for the CDR3: TGCGCCAGCAGCCCGGGACAGGGCGGGAATTCACCCCTCCACTTT.

V gene TRBV18 combines with J gene TRBJ2-5; possibly TRBD1 for D (5 bases). Germline CDR1 reads KGHSH; CDR2 reads LQKENI. The CDR3 totals 13 residues. Trimming removed 3 bases from V and 5 bases from J, with 10 bases in between. This chain's CDR3 is CASSPQGWETQYF. CDR3 in DNA: TGTGCCAGCTCACCGCAGGGATGGGAGACCCAGTACTTC. The whole variable domain, filled in from reference TRBV18 and TRBJ2-5, reads NAGVMQNPRHLVRRRGQEARLRCSPMKGHSHVYWYRQLPEEGLKFMVYLQKENIIDESGMPKERFSAEFPKEGPSILRIQQVVRGDSAAYFCASSPQGWETQYFGPGTRLLVL.

This rearrangement joins TRBV20-1 to TRBJ2-3; TRBD2 might be the D (5 bases). The CDR3 is 11 amino acids. Per germline, CDR1 DFQATT and CDR2 SNEGSKA (reference sequence). DNA for the CDR3: TGCAGCCCCAGAGGGAGAGATACGCAGTATTTT. Protein sequence: CSPRGRDTQYF.

This chain connects TRBV24-1 to TRBJ1-2, with D possibly being TRBD1 (5 bases). Germline V gives CDR1 KGHDR, CDR2 SFDVKD. The CDR3 is made up of 12 amino acids. V lost 7 bases to trimming and J lost 2 bases, with 7 bases between them. CDR3 amino acids: CATSQGNYGYTF. CDR3 nucleotides: TGTGCCACCAGCCAGGGCAACTATGGCTACACCTTC.

The rearrangement joins TRBV28 to TRBJ2-7; TRBD1 matches 7 bases. This CDR3 is built from 13 residues. Trimming at V came to 6 bases and at J to 4 bases, leaving 6 bases not matched to a gene. Germline lookup yields CDR1 MDHEN and CDR2 SYDVKM. In DNA form, the CDR3 reads TGTGCCAGCAGACAGGGGCCGGTATACGAGCAGTACTTC. It is translated as CASRQGPVYEQYF.

The V and J genes are TRBV5-4 and TRBJ1-6; 7 bases fit TRBD1. Germline V lookup: CDR1 SGHNT, CDR2 YYREEE (reference sequence). This CDR3 has 15 amino acids. The V segment lost 4 bases and the J segment 4 bases; nucleotides outside the gene matches: 5. The CDR3 coding sequence is TGTGCCAGCAGCCCGGCGGGACAGTATAATTCACCCCTCCACTTT. Amino acids: CASSPAGQYNSPLHF.

The V and J genes are TRBV7-2 and TRBJ1-4, with D hard to call. Germline V gives CDR1 SGHTA, CDR2 FQGNSA. V was clipped by 3 bases and J by 5 bases, with 10 bases between them. CDR3 length equals 14 residues. CDR3: CASSFHGSNEKLFF. The CDR3 nucleotides are TGTGCCAGCAGCTTTCACGGTTCGAATGAAAAACTGTTTTTT. Full variable domain (remainder filled in from reference TRBV7-2 and TRBJ1-4): GAGVSQSPSNKVTEKGKDVELRCDPISGHTALYWYRQSLGQGLEFLIYFQGNSAPDKSGLPSDRFSAERTGGSVSTLTIQRTQQEDSAVYLCASSFHGSNEKLFFGSGTQLSVL.

V usage is TRBV27 and J usage is TRBJ1-1; D is unresolved. V was shortened by 5 bases and J by 1 base, with 17 bases between the two germline ends. The CDR3 length is 16 residues. In germline, CDR1 is MNHEY, CDR2 SMNVEV (reference sequence). The CDR3 sequence: CASSQWPGRGNTEAFF. CDR3 sequence (DNA): TGTGCCAGCAGTCAATGGCCGGGAAGAGGGAACACTGAAGCTTTCTTT.

V gene TRBV4-2 combines with J gene TRBJ1-1, with D tentatively TRBD1 (6 bases). V lost 4 bases, J lost 0 bases, and 21 bases lay in between. This CDR3 has 18 residues. Germline V gives CDR1 LGHNA, CDR2 YNFKEQ. The CDR3 nucleotides read TGTGCCAGCAGCCTCTCAACGGGGGGCGCGGGCATGAACACTGAAGCTTTCTTT. Amino acid sequence: CASSLSTGGAGMNTEAFF.

This chain joins TRBV7-3 and TRBJ2-3; 8 bases align to TRBD2. This CDR3 comprises 14 residues. V gave up 5 bases and J gave up 5 bases; unmatched junction bases: 6. Germline V gene sequence: CDR1 SGHTA, CDR2 FQGTGA. CDR3 region: CASSQSGGEDTQYF. CDR3 coding DNA: TGTGCCAGCAGCCAATCCGGGGGGGAAGATACGCAGTATTTT. Supplemented by reference TRBV7-3 and TRBJ2-3, the full variable domain reads GAGVSQTPSNKVTEKGKYVELRCDPISGHTALYWYRQSLGQGPEFLIYFQGTGAADDSGLPNDRFFAVRPEGSVSTLKIQRTERGDSAVYLCASSQSGGEDTQYFGPGTRLTVL.

This chain uses TRBV5-1 with TRBJ1-4; D may be TRBD1 (6 bases). The germline CDR1 and CDR2 sequences are SGHRS and YFSETQ. The CDR3 loop spans 14 amino acids. Trimming removed 1 base from V and 5 bases from J, with 9 bases in between. CDR3 region: CASSLRQGNEKLFF. DNA for the CDR3: TGCGCCAGCAGCTTGAGGCAGGGGAATGAAAAACTGTTTTTT. Looking up the rest from reference TRBV5-1 and TRBJ1-4 gives the full variable domain: KAGVTQTPRYLIKTRGQQVTLSCSPISGHRSVSWYQQTPGQGLQFLFEYFSETQRNKGNFPGRFSGRQFSNSRSEMNVSTLELGDSALYLCASSLRQGNEKLFFGSGTQLSVL.

The chain carries TRBV6-5 and TRBJ1-1; D is perhaps TRBD1 (6 bases). This CDR3 has 12 residues. The ends were cut back, 0 bases at V and 11 bases at J, with 10 bases in the middle. The V gene's germline CDR1 is MNHEY and CDR2 SVGAGI. The CDR3 nucleotides read TGTGCCAGCAGTTACTCTGCAGGGGCGGCTTTCTTT. Amino acid sequence: CASSYSAGAAFF.

The chain joins TRBV6-2 or TRBV6-3 to TRBJ2-2; TRBD2 aligns across 10 bases. Germline-derived CDR1 and CDR2 are MNHEY and SVGEGT. The junction had 13 bases not matched to a gene; V was cut back by 2 bases and J by 7 bases. The CDR3 spans 18 residues. The DNA for the CDR3 is TGTGCCAGCAGTTACCCTAGCGGGAGTCACGTTCATTACGGGGAGCTGTTTTTT. Protein: CASSYPSGSHVHYGELFF.

The count of this clone is one. CDR3 in amino acids: CAWNRLAGGTGELFF. As DNA, the CDR3 is TGTGCCTGGAACAGGCTAGCGGGAGGAACCGGGGAGCTGTTTTTT. The gene calls are TRBV30 and TRBJ2-2; 11 bases agree with TRBD2. This CDR3 spans 15 amino acids. CDR1 is GTSNPN, CDR2 SVGIG, per germline (reference sequence). The V gene end was trimmed by 4 bases and the J gene end by 5 bases; junction bases not matched to a gene: 6.